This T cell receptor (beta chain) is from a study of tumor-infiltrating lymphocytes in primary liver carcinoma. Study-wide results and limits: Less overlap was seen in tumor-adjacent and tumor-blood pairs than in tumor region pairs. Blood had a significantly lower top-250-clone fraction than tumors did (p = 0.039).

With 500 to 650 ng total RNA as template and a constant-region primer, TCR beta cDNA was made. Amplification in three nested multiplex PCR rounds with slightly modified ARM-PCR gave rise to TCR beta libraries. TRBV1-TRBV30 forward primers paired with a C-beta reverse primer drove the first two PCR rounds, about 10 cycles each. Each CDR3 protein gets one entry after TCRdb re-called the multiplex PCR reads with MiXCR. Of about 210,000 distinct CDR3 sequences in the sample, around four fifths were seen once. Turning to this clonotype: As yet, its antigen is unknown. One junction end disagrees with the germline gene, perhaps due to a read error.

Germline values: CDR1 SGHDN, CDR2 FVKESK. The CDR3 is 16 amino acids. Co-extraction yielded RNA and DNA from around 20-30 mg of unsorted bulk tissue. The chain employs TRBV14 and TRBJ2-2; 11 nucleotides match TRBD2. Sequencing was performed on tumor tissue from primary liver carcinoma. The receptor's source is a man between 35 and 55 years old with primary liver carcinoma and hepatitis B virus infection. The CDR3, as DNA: TGTGCCAACAGCCAGACTAGCGGGATAAACACAGGGGAGCTGTTTTTT. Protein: CANSQTSGINTGELFF.